This T cell receptor beta chain was obtained from a study of tumor and adjacent non-tumor tissue in lung cancer. Study context: Aged about 31 to 80 years, patients included 10 men and a few women with stage I to III disease. Study findings and constraints: Higher tumor TCR diversity was associated with shorter survival. Compared with tumor, normal lung showed significantly lower TCR diversity.

RNA was extracted from bulk tissue without any cell sorting. Distant lung tissue was collected more than 3 cm away from the tumor edge. In the case of this clonotype: Its antigen is unidentified. The junction and the germline gene differ at one end; a read error may be behind it.

Three rounds of nested PCR, following a modified ARM-PCR protocol, produced the TCRbeta library. A single record per CDR3 protein comes from TCRdb applying MiXCR to the multiplex PCR reads. The table lists 98,000 or so distinct CDR3 sequences, 80% of them singletons. The CDR3 runs 16 residues. J is TRBJ2-1 and V is TRBV12-3 or TRBV12-4, with 10 bases matching TRBD2. Sequenced sample: distant non-tumor lung tissue. The clonotype was recovered from a man in his fifties or sixties with small cell lung cancer. As DNA, the CDR3 is TGTACCAGCAGTAGGTCTAGCGGGAGTCTCTACAATGAGCAGTTCTTC. This translates into CTSSRSSGSLYNEQFF.